The present T cell receptor beta chain was sequenced within a study of control samples from healthy donors and cancer patients. Assay: immunoSEQ multiplex PCR; the TCRdb copy retains only in-frame clones and omits some. The sample has around 170,000 clones; nearly 90% are singletons. The V segment lost 0 bases and the J segment 4 bases; nucleotides outside the gene matches: 8. The CDR3 consists of 17 residues. Germline V gives CDR1 LGHNT, CDR2 FRNRAP. The specimen sequenced was blood. This rearrangement joins TRBV12-5 to TRBJ2-2; 7 bases are a match to TRBD2. The sequence was obtained from a woman aged 45 to 65 in good health. The CDR3 DNA is TGTGCTAGTGGTTTGGTACTGGGGCGGGAGAGCACCGGGGAGCTGTTTTTT. Its protein is CASGLVLGRESTGELFF.